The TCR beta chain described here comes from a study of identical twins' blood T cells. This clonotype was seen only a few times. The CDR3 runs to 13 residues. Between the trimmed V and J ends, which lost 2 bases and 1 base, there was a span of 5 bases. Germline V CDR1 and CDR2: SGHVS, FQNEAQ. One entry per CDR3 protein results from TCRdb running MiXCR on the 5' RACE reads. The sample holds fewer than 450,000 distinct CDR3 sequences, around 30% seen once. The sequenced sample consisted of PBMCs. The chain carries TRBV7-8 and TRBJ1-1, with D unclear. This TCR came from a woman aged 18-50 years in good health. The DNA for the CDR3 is TGTGCCAGCAGCTTATACTGGAACACTGAAGCTTTCTTT. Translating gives CASSLYWNTEAFF.